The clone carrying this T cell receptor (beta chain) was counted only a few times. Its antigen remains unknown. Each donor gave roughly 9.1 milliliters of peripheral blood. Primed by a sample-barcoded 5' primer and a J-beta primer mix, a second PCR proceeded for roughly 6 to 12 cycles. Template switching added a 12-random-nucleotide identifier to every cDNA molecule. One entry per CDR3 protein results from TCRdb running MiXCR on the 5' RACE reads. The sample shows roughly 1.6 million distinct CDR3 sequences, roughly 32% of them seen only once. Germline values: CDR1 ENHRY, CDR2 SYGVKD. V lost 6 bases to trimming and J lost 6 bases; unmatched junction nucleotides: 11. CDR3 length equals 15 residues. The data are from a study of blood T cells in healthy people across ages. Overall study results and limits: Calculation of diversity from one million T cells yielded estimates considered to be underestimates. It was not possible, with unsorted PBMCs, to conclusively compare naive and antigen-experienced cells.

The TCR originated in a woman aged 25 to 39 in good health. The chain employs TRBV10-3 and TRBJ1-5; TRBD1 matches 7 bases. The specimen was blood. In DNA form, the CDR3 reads TGTGCCATCAGCGAGACAGGGACGGGGATTCAGCCCCAGCATTTT. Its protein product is CAISETGTGIQPQHF.